This T cell receptor beta chain was sequenced for a study of shared T cell receptors in the human thymus. The CDR3 spans 15 residues. The V gene end was trimmed by 0 bases and the J gene end by 5 bases; junction bases not matched to a gene: 6. Germline CDR1 and CDR2: MGHRA and YSYEKL. Only in-frame clones appear in the TCRdb table, and some are missing; sequencing was by immunoSEQ multiplex PCR. The sample lists about 660,000 clones; approximately 88% were seen once. This sample also appeared in a second study, on human thymus T cells. From that second work: Thymic material originated from resections removed in the course of corrective heart surgery. Thymic and blood repertoires seemed to favor certain V and J genes. Related work showed strongly overlapping thymic repertoires across unrelated individuals.

Sequencing input: thymocytes. V is TRBV4-1 and J is TRBJ2-7; TRBD1 agrees at 8 bases. The receptor was derived from a boy in the first two years of life with a congenital heart defect. In nucleotides, the CDR3 is TGCGCCAGCAGCCAAGATTACAGGGGGTCGGACGAGCAGTACTTC. Amino acid sequence: CASSQDYRGSDEQYF.